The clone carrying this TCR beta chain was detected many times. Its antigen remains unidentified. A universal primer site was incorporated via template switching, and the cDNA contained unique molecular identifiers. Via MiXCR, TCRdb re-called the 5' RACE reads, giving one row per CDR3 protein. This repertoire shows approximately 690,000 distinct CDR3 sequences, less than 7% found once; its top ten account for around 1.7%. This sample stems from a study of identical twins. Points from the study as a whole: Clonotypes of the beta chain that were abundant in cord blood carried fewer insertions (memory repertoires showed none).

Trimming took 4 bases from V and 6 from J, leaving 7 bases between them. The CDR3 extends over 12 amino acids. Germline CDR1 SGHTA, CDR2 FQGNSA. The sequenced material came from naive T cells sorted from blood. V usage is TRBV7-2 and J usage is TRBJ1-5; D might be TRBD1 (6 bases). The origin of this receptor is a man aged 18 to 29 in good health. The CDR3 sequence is CASSSRGQPQHF. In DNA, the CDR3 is TGTGCCAGCAGCTCCAGGGGTCAGCCCCAGCATTTT.